The sequence of this TCR beta chain was determined in a study of blood T cell repertoires in COVID-19. Profiled with immunoSEQ multiplex PCR; TCRdb holds only in-frame clones, not every one. The table includes hundreds of thousands of clones, 70% to 90% detected once. The CDR3 loop spans 15 amino acids. Losses at the gene ends were 3 bases for V and 3 bases for J; bases not matched to a gene: 3. Germline V gene sequence: CDR1 MGHDK, CDR2 SYGVNS. Patients from Seattle were sampled longitudinally, starting during active infection. Sequenced input: peripheral blood. The sequence came from a woman aged 25 to 45 with COVID-19, enrolled during active disease. The chain has TRBV25-1 and TRBJ2-5, with 11 bases lining up with TRBD2. This CDR3 is CASSDLSGREETQYF. Written as DNA, the CDR3 is TGTGCCAGCAGTGACCTTAGCGGGAGGGAAGAGACCCAGTACTTC.